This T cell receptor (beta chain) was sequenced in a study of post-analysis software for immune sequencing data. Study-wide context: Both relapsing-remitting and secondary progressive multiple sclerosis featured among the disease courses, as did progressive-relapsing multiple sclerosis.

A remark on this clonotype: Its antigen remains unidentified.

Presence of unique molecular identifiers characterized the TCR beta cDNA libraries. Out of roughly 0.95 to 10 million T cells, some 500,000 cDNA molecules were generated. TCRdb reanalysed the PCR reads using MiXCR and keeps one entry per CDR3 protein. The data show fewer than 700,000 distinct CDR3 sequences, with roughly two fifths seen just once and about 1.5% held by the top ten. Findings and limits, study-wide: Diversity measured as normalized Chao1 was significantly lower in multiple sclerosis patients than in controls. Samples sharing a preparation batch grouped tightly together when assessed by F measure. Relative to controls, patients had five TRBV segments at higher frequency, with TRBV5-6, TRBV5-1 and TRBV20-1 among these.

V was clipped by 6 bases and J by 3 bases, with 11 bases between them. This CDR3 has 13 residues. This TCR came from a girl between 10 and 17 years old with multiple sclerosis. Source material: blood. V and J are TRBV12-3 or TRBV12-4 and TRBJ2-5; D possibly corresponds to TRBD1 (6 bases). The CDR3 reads CASRPGDEETQYF. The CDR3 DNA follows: TGTGCCAGCAGGCCAGGGGATGAAGAGACCCAGTACTTC.